This T cell receptor (beta chain) was found in a study of shared clonotypes between healthy human individuals. Study results and limitations: Generation of non-shared clonotypes was less probable than generation of clonotypes shared by all four donors. Of the naive CD4 clonotypes, approximately 5% were shared across a few donors.

To note about this clone: Its antigen remains unknown.

On sorted subsets, replicate PCRs used about 200 ng DNA, or tens of thousands of T cell genomes. In the source study's methods: Because ImmunoSEQ provided only junction sequences with no quality scores, the filtering differed. Sequencing was performed with immunoSEQ multiplex PCR; in TCRdb, only in-frame clones are kept and a portion is missing. Clonal size and the V and J genes are those of that table, whereas D and trimming came from the DNA. The data show under 600,000 clones, about 96% seen once. V lost 5 bases, J lost 0 bases, and 11 bases lay in between. Germline lookup yields CDR1 LNHDA and CDR2 SQIVND (reference sequence). The CDR3 is made up of 15 amino acids.

The sequence was obtained from a woman under 40 in good health. Input material: naive CD4+ T cells sorted from blood. Indicated subset: CD45RA+ positively selected. V is TRBV19 and J is TRBJ2-4, with D possibly matching TRBD1 (5 bases). The CDR3 region is CASSVTRGAKNIQYF. As DNA, the CDR3 is TGTGCCAGTAGTGTGACAAGGGGAGCCAAAAACATTCAGTACTTC.